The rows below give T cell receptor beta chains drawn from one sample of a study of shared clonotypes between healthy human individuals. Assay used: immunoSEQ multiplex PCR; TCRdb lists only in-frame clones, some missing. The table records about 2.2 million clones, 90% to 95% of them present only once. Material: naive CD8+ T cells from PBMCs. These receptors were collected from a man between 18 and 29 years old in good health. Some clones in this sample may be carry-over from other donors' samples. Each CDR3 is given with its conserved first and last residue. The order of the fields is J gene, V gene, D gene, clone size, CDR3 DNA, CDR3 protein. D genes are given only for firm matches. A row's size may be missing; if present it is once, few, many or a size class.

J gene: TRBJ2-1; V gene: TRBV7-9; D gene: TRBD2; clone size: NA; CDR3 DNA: TGTGCCAGCAGGTATCAAAGTCCAGCGGGGAGCTCCTACAATGAGCAGTTCTTC; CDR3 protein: CASRYQSPAGSSYNEQFF
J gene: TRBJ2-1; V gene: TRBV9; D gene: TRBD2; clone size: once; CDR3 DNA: TGTGCCAGCAGCGGGAGGGGACTAGCGGGAGCCGCAGGGGAGCAGTTCTTC; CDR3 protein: CASSGRGLAGAAGEQFF
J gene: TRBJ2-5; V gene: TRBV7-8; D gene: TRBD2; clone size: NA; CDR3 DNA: TGTGCCAGCACCGAGTGGGTCGGGAGGGCCGTAAAGACCCAGTACTTC; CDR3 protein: CASTEWVGRAVKTQYF
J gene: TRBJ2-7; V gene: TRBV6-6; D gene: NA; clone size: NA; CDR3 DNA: TGTGCCAGCAGTCTGGGAGGGGGGGGAATCTCCTACGAGCAGTACTTC; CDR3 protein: CASSLGGGGISYEQYF
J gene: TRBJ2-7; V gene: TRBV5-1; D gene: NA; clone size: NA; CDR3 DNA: TGCGCCAGCAGCTTGGCCGCACGCCTTACCTACGAGCAGTACTTC; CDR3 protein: CASSLAARLTYEQYF
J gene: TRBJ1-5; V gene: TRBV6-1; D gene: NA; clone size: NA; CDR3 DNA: TGTGCCAGCAGTGACTATGCAGGGTATAGCAATCAGCCCCAGCATTTT; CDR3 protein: CASSDYAGYSNQPQHF
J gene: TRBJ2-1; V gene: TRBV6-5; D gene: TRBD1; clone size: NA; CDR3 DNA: TGTGCCAGCAGTAAGAACAGGGGGGAGTACAATGAGCAGTTCTTC; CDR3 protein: CASSKNRGEYNEQFF
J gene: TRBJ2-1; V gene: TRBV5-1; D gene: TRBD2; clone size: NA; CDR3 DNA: TGCGCCAGCAGCTTGGTCGTACTTGCTAGCGGGAGCGCCTACAATGAGCAGTTCTTC; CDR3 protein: CASSLVVLASGSAYNEQFF
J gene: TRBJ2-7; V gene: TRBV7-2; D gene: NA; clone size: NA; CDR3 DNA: TGTGCCAGCACGGCCTGGGGGGAGCGCTACGAGCAGTACTTC; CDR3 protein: CASTAWGERYEQYF
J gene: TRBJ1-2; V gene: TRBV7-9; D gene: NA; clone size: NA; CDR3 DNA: TGTGCCAGCAGCACTGACAGGCCCGTCGGTGGCTACACCTTC; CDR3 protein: CASSTDRPVGGYTF
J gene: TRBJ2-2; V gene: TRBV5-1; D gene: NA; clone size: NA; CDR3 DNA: TGCGCCAGCAGCTTGGCCGGGACGGATATTGGCGGGGAGCTGTTTTTT; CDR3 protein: CASSLAGTDIGGELFF
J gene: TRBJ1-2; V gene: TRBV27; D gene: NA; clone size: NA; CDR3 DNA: TGTGCCAGCAGTTTATTGAGAGGGGGGGACCTCTACACCTTC; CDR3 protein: CASSLLRGGDLYTF
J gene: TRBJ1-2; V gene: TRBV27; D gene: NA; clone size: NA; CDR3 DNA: TGTGCCAGCAGTCAAAGGGGGTCCCCCTATGGCTACACCTTC; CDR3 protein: CASSQRGSPYGYTF
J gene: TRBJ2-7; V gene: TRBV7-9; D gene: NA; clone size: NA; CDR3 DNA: TGTGCCAGCAGCCAAACATCCAACGGGGGAACCTACGAGCAGTACTTC; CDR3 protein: CASSQTSNGGTYEQYF
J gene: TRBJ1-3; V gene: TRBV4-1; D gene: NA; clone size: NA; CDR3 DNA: TGCGCCAGCAGCCAGTCAGGGTCGTCTGGAAACACCATATATTTT; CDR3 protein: CASSQSGSSGNTIYF
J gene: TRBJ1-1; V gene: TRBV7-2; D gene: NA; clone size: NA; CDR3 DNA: TGTGCCAGCAGCTACCGCCTTCCCAGCGCCTCCGAAGCTTTCTTT; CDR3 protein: CASSYRLPSASEAFF
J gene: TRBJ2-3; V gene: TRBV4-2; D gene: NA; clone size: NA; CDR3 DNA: TGTGCCAGCAGCGCAAATCCGGATACGCAGTATTTT; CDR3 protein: CASSANPDTQYF
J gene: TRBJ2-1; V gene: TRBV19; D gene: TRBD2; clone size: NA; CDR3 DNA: TGTGCCAGTAGTCTGGCGGGAGGGCCCTACAATGAGCAGTTCTTC; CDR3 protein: CASSLAGGPYNEQFF
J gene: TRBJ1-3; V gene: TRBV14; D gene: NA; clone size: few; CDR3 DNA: TGTGCCAGCAGCCAAGATCTTGCCAGTGGAAACACCATATATTTT; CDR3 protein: CASSQDLASGNTIYF
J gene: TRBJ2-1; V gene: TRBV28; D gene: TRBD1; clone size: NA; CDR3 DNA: TGTGCCAGCAGCCGAACCGGGACAGGGGGTTCCTGGAATGAGCAGTTCTTC; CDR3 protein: CASSRTGTGGSWNEQFF
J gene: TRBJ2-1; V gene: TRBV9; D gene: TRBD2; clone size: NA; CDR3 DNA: TGTGCCAGCAGCGCCGGGGGGTCCTACAATGAGCAGTTCTTC; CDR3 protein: CASSAGGSYNEQFF
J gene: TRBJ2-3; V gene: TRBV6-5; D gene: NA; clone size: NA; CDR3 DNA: TGTGCCAGCAGATACGGGAGTATCGCAGATACGCAGTATTTT; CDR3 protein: CASRYGSIADTQYF
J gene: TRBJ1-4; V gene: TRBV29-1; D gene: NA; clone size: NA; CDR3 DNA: TGCAGCGCCCTCCGAAGGGGGGGGACTAATGAAAAACTGTTTTTT; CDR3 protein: CSALRRGGTNEKLFF
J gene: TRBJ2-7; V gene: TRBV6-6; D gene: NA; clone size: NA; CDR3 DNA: TGTGCCAGCAGTTACTCGGATCTCTACGAGCAGTACTTC; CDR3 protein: CASSYSDLYEQYF
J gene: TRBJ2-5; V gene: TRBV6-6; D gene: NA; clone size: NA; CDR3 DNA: TGTGCCAGCAGTTACCCCCCGGGACAAAAAGAGACCCAGTACTTC; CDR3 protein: CASSYPPGQKETQYF
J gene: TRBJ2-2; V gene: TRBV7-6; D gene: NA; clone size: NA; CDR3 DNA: TGTGCCAGCAGCTTAAACGGACCCGACGGGACGACGAACACCGGGGAGCTGTTTTTT; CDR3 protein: CASSLNGPDGTTNTGELFF
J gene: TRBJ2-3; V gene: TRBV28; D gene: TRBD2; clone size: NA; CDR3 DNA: TGTGCCAGCAGCCCACTAGCGGGAGTAGGAGCAGATACGCAGTATTTT; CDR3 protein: CASSPLAGVGADTQYF
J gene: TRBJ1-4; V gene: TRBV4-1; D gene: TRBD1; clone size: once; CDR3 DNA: TGCGCCAGCAGCCCCGGGACAGGGTTCACTAATGAAAAACTGTTTTTT; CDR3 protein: CASSPGTGFTNEKLFF
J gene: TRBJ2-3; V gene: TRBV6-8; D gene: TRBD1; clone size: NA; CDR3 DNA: TGTGCCAGCAGGCGCCGGGACAGAAAGCCGAATACGCAGTATTTT; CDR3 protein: CASRRRDRKPNTQYF
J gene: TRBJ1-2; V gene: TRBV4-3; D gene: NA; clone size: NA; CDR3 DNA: TGCGCCAGCAGCCCCAGGGACGGTGGCGCCAGAGTGGGTGGCTACACCTTC; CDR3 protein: CASSPRDGGARVGGYTF
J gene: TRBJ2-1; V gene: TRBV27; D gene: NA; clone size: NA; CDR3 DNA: TGTGCCAGCAGCTCCACGGCGAGCGGGCTCCGGATTGAGCAGTTCTTC; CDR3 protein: CASSSTASGLRIEQFF
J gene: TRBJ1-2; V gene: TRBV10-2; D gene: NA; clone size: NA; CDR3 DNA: TGCGCCAGCAGTGAATTGGGTGGCTACACCTTC; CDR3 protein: CASSELGGYTF
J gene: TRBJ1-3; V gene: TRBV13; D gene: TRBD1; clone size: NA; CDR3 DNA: TGTGCCAGCAGCTACCAACAGGGGGCTGAAAACACCATATATTTT; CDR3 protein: CASSYQQGAENTIYF
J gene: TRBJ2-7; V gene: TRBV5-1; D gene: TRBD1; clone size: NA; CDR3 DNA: TGCGCCAGCAGGCCCGGGACAGGCTTCTACGAGCAGTACTTC; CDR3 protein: CASRPGTGFYEQYF
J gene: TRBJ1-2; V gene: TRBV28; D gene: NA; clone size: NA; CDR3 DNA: TGTGCCAGCACCCGTTGGTATGGCTACACCTTC; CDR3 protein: CASTRWYGYTF
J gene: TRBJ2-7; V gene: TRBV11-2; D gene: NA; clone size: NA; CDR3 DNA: TGTGCCAGCAGCTTAGGGAGGGACGAGCAGTACTTC; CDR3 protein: CASSLGRDEQYF
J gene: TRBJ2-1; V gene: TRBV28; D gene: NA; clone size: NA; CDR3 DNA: TGTGCCAGCAGTTCCTCCCCTTCTCGTTCCCCCTTCTCCTACAATGAGCAGTTCTTC; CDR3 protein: CASSSSPSRSPFSYNEQFF
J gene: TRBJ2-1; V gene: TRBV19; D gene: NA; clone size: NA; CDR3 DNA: TGTGCCAGTACCTTTAGGCTGGGATCCTACAATGAGCAGTTCTTC; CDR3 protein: CASTFRLGSYNEQFF
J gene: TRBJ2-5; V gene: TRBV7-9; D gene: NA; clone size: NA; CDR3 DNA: TGTGCCAGCAGCACCGGGGAGACCCAGTACTTC; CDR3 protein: CASSTGETQYF
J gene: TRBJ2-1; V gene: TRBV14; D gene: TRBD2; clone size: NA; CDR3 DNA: TGTGCCAGCAGCCAAGATACTAGCGGGAGGCCCTACAATGAGCAGTTCTTC; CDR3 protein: CASSQDTSGRPYNEQFF
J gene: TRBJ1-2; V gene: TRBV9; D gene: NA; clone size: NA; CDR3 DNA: TGTGCCAGCAGCGTAGTTGCGGGCGGAGGAGATGGCTACACCTTC; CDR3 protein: CASSVVAGGGDGYTF
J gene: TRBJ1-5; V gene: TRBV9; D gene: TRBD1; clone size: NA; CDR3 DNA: TGTGCCAGCAGCGACGGGACAGGAAGTCAGCCCCAGCATTTT; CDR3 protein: CASSDGTGSQPQHF
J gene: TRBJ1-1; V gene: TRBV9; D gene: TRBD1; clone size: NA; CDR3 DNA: TGTGCCAGCAGCGTAGTAGGACAGGGGACTGAAGCTTTCTTT; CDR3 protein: CASSVVGQGTEAFF
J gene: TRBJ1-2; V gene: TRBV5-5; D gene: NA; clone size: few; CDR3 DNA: TGTGCCAGCAGGGAGCAGAACTATGGCTACACCTTC; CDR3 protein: CASREQNYGYTF